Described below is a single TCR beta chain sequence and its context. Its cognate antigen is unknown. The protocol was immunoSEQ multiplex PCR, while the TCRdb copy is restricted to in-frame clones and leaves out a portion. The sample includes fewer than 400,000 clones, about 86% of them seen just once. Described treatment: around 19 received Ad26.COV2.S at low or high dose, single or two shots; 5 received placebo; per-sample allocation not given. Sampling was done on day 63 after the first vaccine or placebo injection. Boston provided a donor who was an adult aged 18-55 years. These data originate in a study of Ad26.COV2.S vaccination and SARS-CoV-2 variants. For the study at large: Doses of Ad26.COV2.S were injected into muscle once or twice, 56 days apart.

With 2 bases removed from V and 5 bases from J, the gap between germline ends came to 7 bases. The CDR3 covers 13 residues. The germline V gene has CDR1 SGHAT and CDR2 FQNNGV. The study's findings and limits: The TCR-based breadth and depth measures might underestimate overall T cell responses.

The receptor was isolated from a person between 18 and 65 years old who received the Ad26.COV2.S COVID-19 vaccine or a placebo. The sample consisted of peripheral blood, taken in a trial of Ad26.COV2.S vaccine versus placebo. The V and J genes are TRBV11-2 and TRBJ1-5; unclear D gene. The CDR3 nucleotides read TGTGCCAGCAGCTTATCCGGGGATCAGCCCCAGCATTTT. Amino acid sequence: CASSLSGDQPQHF.